The rows below give T cell receptor beta chains drawn from one sample of a study of CD8+ T cells in alopecia areata. This table comes from immunoSEQ multiplex PCR, and its TCRdb copy is limited to in-frame clones, with some not included. The sample lists 150,000 or so clones; 67% were seen once. The sequences come from CD8+ T cells sorted from blood, collected at week 0. All receptors come from a human donor with alopecia areata. CDR3s include the opening cysteine and the closing phenylalanine or tryptophan. A D gene is named only where the DNA matches it firmly. Some rows have no size entry. The others give once, few or many, or a class for an expanded clone.

abundance: -
v_gene: TRBV13
d_gene: -
j_gene: TRBJ2-5
CDR3aa: CASSGGQGRETQYF
CDR3nt: TGTGCCAGCAGCGGGGGGCAGGGAAGAGAGACCCAGTACTTC

abundance: -
v_gene: TRBV15
d_gene: TRBD1
j_gene: TRBJ2-7
CDR3aa: CATDRDLYEQYF
CDR3nt: TGTGCCACCGACAGGGATCTCTACGAGCAGTACTTC

abundance: -
v_gene: TRBV6-5
d_gene: TRBD1
j_gene: TRBJ2-7
CDR3aa: CASLRQGVYEQYF
CDR3nt: TGTGCCAGTCTGCGACAGGGAGTCTACGAGCAGTACTTC

abundance: few
v_gene: TRBV27
d_gene: -
j_gene: TRBJ2-3
CDR3aa: CASPPTGASTDTQYF
CDR3nt: TGTGCCAGCCCGCCGACAGGCGCTAGCACAGATACGCAGTATTTT

abundance: -
v_gene: TRBV11-2
d_gene: -
j_gene: TRBJ2-7
CDR3aa: CASSLGDYEQYF
CDR3nt: TGTGCCAGCAGCTTAGGCGACTACGAGCAGTACTTC

abundance: -
v_gene: TRBV25-1
d_gene: -
j_gene: TRBJ1-2
CDR3aa: CASSDGGSYGYTF
CDR3nt: TGTGCCAGCAGTGACGGGGGATCCTATGGCTACACCTTC

abundance: -
v_gene: TRBV30
d_gene: -
j_gene: TRBJ2-1
CDR3aa: CAWADSGYNEQFF
CDR3nt: TGTGCCTGGGCAGATTCCGGGTACAATGAGCAGTTCTTC

abundance: few
v_gene: TRBV9
d_gene: TRBD1
j_gene: TRBJ1-1
CDR3aa: CASSENRGLNTEAFF
CDR3nt: TGTGCCAGCAGCGAGAACAGGGGGCTGAACACTGAAGCTTTCTTT

abundance: few
v_gene: TRBV27
d_gene: -
j_gene: TRBJ1-6
CDR3aa: CASSLFRGGYSPLHF
CDR3nt: TGTGCCAGCAGTTTATTCAGGGGCGGATATTCACCCCTCCACTTT

abundance: -
v_gene: TRBV20-1
d_gene: -
j_gene: TRBJ2-5
CDR3aa: CSASSGETQYF
CDR3nt: TGCAGTGCTAGTTCAGGGGAGACCCAGTACTTC

abundance: -
v_gene: TRBV27
d_gene: -
j_gene: TRBJ1-5
CDR3aa: CASSLVGQPQHF
CDR3nt: TGTGCCAGCAGTTTAGTGGGTCAGCCCCAGCATTTT

abundance: -
v_gene: TRBV7-9
d_gene: -
j_gene: TRBJ1-6
CDR3aa: CASSLDGSPLHF
CDR3nt: TGTGCCAGCAGCTTAGATGGATCACCCCTCCACTTT

abundance: -
v_gene: TRBV27
d_gene: TRBD1
j_gene: TRBJ1-1
CDR3aa: CASSLSWTGGTEAFF
CDR3nt: TGTGCCAGCAGTTTATCTTGGACAGGGGGCACTGAAGCTTTCTTT

abundance: -
v_gene: TRBV29-1
d_gene: -
j_gene: TRBJ1-4
CDR3aa: CSAHLGLGEKLFF
CDR3nt: TGCAGCGCCCACTTGGGCTTAGGAGAAAAACTGTTTTTT

abundance: -
v_gene: TRBV11-2
d_gene: -
j_gene: TRBJ2-1
CDR3aa: CASSEDREQFF
CDR3nt: TGTGCCAGCAGCGAAGACAGGGAGCAGTTCTTC

abundance: -
v_gene: TRBV6-4
d_gene: TRBD1
j_gene: TRBJ1-1
CDR3aa: CASSADRGSTEAFF
CDR3nt: TGTGCCAGCAGTGCCGACAGGGGAAGCACTGAAGCTTTCTTT

abundance: -
v_gene: TRBV7-2
d_gene: TRBD2
j_gene: TRBJ2-1
CDR3aa: CASSLTAGGPVSYNEQFF
CDR3nt: TGTGCCAGCAGCTTAACAGCGGGGGGCCCGGTATCCTACAATGAGCAGTTCTTC

abundance: -
v_gene: TRBV6-5
d_gene: -
j_gene: TRBJ2-3
CDR3aa: CASSPFGLTDTQYF
CDR3nt: TGTGCCAGCAGTCCTTTCGGGCTCACAGATACGCAGTATTTT

abundance: -
v_gene: TRBV2
d_gene: -
j_gene: TRBJ1-2
CDR3aa: CASFSSGGPDYGYTF
CDR3nt: TGTGCCAGCTTCTCTTCCGGGGGGCCGGACTATGGCTACACCTTC

abundance: -
v_gene: TRBV9
d_gene: -
j_gene: TRBJ2-7
CDR3aa: CASSVDNGPYEQYF
CDR3nt: TGTGCCAGCAGCGTCGACAACGGGCCCTACGAGCAGTACTTC

abundance: -
v_gene: TRBV7-9
d_gene: TRBD1
j_gene: TRBJ2-4
CDR3aa: CASSDRENIQYF
CDR3nt: TGTGCCAGCAGCGACAGGGAAAACATTCAGTACTTC

abundance: -
v_gene: TRBV19
d_gene: -
j_gene: TRBJ2-3
CDR3aa: CASSIGLGEKIADTQYF
CDR3nt: TGTGCCAGTAGTATAGGGCTGGGAGAAAAGATTGCGGATACGCAGTATTTT

abundance: -
v_gene: TRBV29-1
d_gene: TRBD1
j_gene: TRBJ2-4
CDR3aa: CSVPSPDRGSKNIQYF
CDR3nt: TGCAGCGTACCCTCTCCTGACAGGGGGAGCAAAAACATTCAGTACTTC

abundance: once
v_gene: TRBV7-9
d_gene: -
j_gene: TRBJ2-7
CDR3aa: CASSSGRPYEQYF
CDR3nt: TGTGCCAGCAGTTCAGGCCGCCCGTACGAGCAGTACTTC

abundance: -
v_gene: TRBV29-1
d_gene: TRBD1
j_gene: TRBJ2-7
CDR3aa: CSALLTGYEQYF
CDR3nt: TGCAGCGCCCTATTGACAGGGTACGAGCAGTACTTC

abundance: -
v_gene: TRBV9
d_gene: -
j_gene: TRBJ2-3
CDR3aa: CASSVGDPIRGDTQYF
CDR3nt: TGTGCCAGCAGCGTAGGGGACCCGATTCGGGGAGATACGCAGTATTTT

abundance: -
v_gene: TRBV30
d_gene: -
j_gene: TRBJ1-5
CDR3aa: CAWSLQDNQPQHF
CDR3nt: TGTGCCTGGAGTCTACAGGACAATCAGCCCCAGCATTTT

abundance: -
v_gene: TRBV19
d_gene: -
j_gene: TRBJ2-7
CDR3aa: CASQGGVGSIYEQYF
CDR3nt: TGTGCCAGTCAGGGGGGTGTCGGCAGTATCTACGAGCAGTACTTC

abundance: few
v_gene: TRBV27
d_gene: TRBD1
j_gene: TRBJ1-2
CDR3aa: CASSYLTGAGGYTF
CDR3nt: TGTGCCAGCAGTTATCTCACAGGGGCGGGGGGCTACACCTTC

abundance: -
v_gene: TRBV7-2
d_gene: -
j_gene: TRBJ1-5
CDR3aa: CASSLVEGTNQPQHF
CDR3nt: TGTGCCAGCAGCTTAGTGGAGGGTACCAATCAGCCCCAGCATTTT

abundance: -
v_gene: TRBV29-1
d_gene: -
j_gene: TRBJ1-1
CDR3aa: CSVDPNRAGNTEAFF
CDR3nt: TGCAGCGTTGACCCCAACCGAGCAGGGAACACTGAAGCTTTCTTT

abundance: few
v_gene: TRBV5-1
d_gene: -
j_gene: TRBJ2-7
CDR3aa: CASAIGWGSYEQYF
CDR3nt: TGCGCCAGCGCCATTGGGTGGGGCTCCTACGAGCAGTACTTC

abundance: -
v_gene: TRBV19
d_gene: -
j_gene: TRBJ2-3
CDR3aa: CASSLLSTDTQYF
CDR3nt: TGTGCCAGTAGCCTCCTTAGCACAGATACGCAGTATTTT

abundance: few
v_gene: TRBV4-1
d_gene: -
j_gene: TRBJ2-7
CDR3aa: CASSQYLGGYYEQYF
CDR3nt: TGCGCCAGCAGCCAATATCTGGGCGGGTACTACGAGCAGTACTTC

abundance: -
v_gene: TRBV7-6
d_gene: TRBD1
j_gene: TRBJ2-3
CDR3aa: CASSPTGADTQYF
CDR3nt: TGTGCCAGCAGCCCCACAGGGGCAGATACGCAGTATTTT

abundance: few
v_gene: TRBV13
d_gene: TRBD2
j_gene: TRBJ2-2
CDR3aa: CASSSAGGNTGELFF
CDR3nt: TGTGCCAGCAGCTCAGCGGGGGGGAACACCGGGGAGCTGTTTTTT

abundance: -
v_gene: TRBV29-1
d_gene: TRBD2
j_gene: TRBJ2-1
CDR3aa: CSLSGGPSSYNEQFF
CDR3nt: TGCAGCCTTAGCGGGGGGCCTTCCTCCTACAATGAGCAGTTCTTC

abundance: medium-sized
v_gene: TRBV5-1
d_gene: -
j_gene: TRBJ1-4
CDR3aa: CASSLRWANEKLFF
CDR3nt: TGCGCCAGCAGCCTCCGGTGGGCTAATGAAAAACTGTTTTTT

abundance: -
v_gene: TRBV15
d_gene: -
j_gene: TRBJ2-5
CDR3aa: CAIQSKRTQYF
CDR3nt: TGTGCCATCCAGAGCAAGAGAACCCAGTACTTC

abundance: once
v_gene: TRBV5-6
d_gene: -
j_gene: TRBJ2-7
CDR3aa: CASSSRRQVDEQYF
CDR3nt: TGTGCCAGCAGCTCACGTCGACAGGTTGACGAGCAGTACTTC

abundance: -
v_gene: TRBV7-6
d_gene: -
j_gene: TRBJ1-1
CDR3aa: CASMGPSDTEAFF
CDR3nt: TGTGCCAGCATGGGTCCCTCCGACACTGAAGCTTTCTTT

abundance: once
v_gene: TRBV30
d_gene: TRBD1
j_gene: TRBJ1-2
CDR3aa: CAWWGTGTASFFDYGYTF
CDR3nt: TGTGCCTGGTGGGGGACCGGGACAGCGTCTTTTTTCGACTATGGCTACACCTTC

abundance: -
v_gene: TRBV29-1
d_gene: TRBD1
j_gene: TRBJ2-7
CDR3aa: CSVEGTGKSYEQYF
CDR3nt: TGCAGCGTTGAAGGGACAGGGAAGAGCTACGAGCAGTACTTC

abundance: -
v_gene: TRBV23-1
d_gene: -
j_gene: TRBJ2-1
CDR3aa: CASSHRDGPYNEQFF
CDR3nt: TGCGCCAGCAGTCACCGGGACGGCCCCTACAATGAGCAGTTCTTC

abundance: -
v_gene: TRBV10-3
d_gene: -
j_gene: TRBJ2-7
CDR3aa: CAISEGQGADYEQYF
CDR3nt: TGTGCCATCAGTGAGGGACAAGGGGCGGACTACGAGCAGTACTTC

abundance: -
v_gene: TRBV5-6
d_gene: TRBD1
j_gene: TRBJ1-2
CDR3aa: CASSQGTGTYGYTF
CDR3nt: TGTGCCAGCAGCCAAGGGACAGGCACATATGGCTACACCTTC

abundance: -
v_gene: TRBV2
d_gene: -
j_gene: TRBJ2-7
CDR3aa: CASSSGTMYF
CDR3nt: TGTGCCAGCAGTTCCGGGACGATGTACTTC